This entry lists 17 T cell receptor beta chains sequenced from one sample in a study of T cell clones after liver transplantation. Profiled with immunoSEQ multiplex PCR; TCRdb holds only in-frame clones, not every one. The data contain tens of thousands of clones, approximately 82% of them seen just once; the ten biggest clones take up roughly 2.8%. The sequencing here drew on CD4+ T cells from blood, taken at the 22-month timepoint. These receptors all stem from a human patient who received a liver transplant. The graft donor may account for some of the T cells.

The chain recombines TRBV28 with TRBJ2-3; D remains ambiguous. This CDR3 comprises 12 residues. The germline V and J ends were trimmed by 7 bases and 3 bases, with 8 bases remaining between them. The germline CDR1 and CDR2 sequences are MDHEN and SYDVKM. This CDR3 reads CASNQQTDTQYF. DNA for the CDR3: TGTGCCAGCAACCAGCAGACAGATACGCAGTATTTT.

This chain's CDR3 is CASSIRSPGGELFF. CDR3 sequence (DNA): TGTGCCAGTAGTATAAGATCCCCGGGCGGGGAGCTGTTTTTT. The chain carries TRBV19 and TRBJ2-2; D remains ambiguous. Germline V CDR1 and CDR2: LNHDA, SQIVND (reference sequence). The V and J ends lost 2 bases and 7 bases respectively, with 11 bases between them. The CDR3 is made up of 14 amino acids.

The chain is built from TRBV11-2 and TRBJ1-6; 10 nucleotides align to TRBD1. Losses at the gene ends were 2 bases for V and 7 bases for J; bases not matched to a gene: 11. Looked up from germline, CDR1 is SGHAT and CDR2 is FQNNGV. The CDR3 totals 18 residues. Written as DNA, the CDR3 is TGTGCCAGCAGCTTAAAAGTGAGACAGGGGGCGCTGAATTCACCCCTCCACTTT. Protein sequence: CASSLKVRQGALNSPLHF.

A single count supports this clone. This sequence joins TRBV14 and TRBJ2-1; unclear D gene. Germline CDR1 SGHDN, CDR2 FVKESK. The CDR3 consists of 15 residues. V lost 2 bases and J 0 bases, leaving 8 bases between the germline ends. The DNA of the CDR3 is TGTGCCAGCAGCCAACGAGTAGGCTCCTACAATGAGCAGTTCTTC. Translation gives CASSQRVGSYNEQFF. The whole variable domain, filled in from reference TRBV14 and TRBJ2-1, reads EAGVTQFPSHSVIEKGQTVTLRCDPISGHDNLYWYRRVMGKEIKFLLHFVKESKQDESGMPNNRFLAERTGGTYSTLKVQPAELEDSGVYFCASSQRVGSYNEQFFGPGTRLTVL.

CDR3 sequence: CASSLDRADTQYF. CDR3 DNA sequence: TGTGCCAGCAGCCTCGACAGGGCGGATACGCAGTATTTT. The J gene is TRBJ2-3, the V gene TRBV5-4; 7 positions match TRBD1. CDR3 length: 13 residues. V dropped 4 bases and J dropped 6; count of bases not matched to a gene: 5. Germline assignment: CDR1 SGHNT and CDR2 YYREEE (reference sequence).

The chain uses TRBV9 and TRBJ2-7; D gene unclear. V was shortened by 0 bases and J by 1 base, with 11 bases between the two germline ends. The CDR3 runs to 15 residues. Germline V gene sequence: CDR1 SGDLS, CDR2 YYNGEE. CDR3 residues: CASSVGATDSYEQYF. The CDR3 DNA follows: TGTGCCAGCAGCGTAGGGGCAACAGATTCCTACGAGCAGTACTTC.

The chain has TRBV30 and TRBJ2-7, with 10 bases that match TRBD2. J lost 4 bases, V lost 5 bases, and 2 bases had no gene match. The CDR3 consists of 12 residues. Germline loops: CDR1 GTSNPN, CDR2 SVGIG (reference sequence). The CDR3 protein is CAWGLADYEQYF. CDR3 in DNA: TGTGCCTGGGGACTAGCGGATTACGAGCAGTACTTC.

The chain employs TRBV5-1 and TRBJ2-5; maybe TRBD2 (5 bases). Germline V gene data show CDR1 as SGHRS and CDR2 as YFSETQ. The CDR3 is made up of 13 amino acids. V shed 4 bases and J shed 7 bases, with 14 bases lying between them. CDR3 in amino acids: CASSQYTAGTQYF. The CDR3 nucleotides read TGCGCCAGCAGCCAATACACGGCGGGGACCCAGTACTTC.

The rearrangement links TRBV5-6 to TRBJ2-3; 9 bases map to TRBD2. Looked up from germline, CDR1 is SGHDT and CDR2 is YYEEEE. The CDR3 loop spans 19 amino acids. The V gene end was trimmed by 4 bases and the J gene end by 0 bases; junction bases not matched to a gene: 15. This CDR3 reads CASSLRWRGGSASTDTQYF. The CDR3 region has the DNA TGTGCCAGCAGCCTCAGGTGGCGGGGGGGTTCGGCTAGCACAGATACGCAGTATTTT. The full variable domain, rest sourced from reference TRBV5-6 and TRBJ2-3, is DAGVTQSPTHLIKTRGQQVTLRCSPKSGHDTVSWYQQALGQGPQFIFQYYEEEERQRGNFPDRFSGHQFPNYSSELNVNALLLGDSALYLCASSLRWRGGSASTDTQYFGPGTRLTVL.

The CDR3 sequence: CASSPRQVGPHTEAFF. In nucleotides, the CDR3 is TGTGCCAGCTCACCCAGACAGGTAGGACCTCACACTGAAGCTTTCTTT. The rearrangement links TRBV18 to TRBJ1-1, with D perhaps matching TRBD1 (6 bases). The CDR3 runs to 16 residues. Trimming pared 3 bases from V and 3 bases from J, leaving 17 bases between. CDR1 and CDR2 (germline): KGHSH, LQKENI.

CDR3 amino acids: CASSPLDRAEAFF. The CDR3 nucleotides are TGTGCCAGCTCACCACTTGACAGGGCTGAAGCTTTCTTT. The chain joins TRBV18 to TRBJ1-1; 7 bases agree with TRBD1. Germline trimming cut 1 base from V and 6 bases from J; bases unmatched to any gene: 2. The V gene's germline CDR1 is KGHSH and CDR2 LQKENI. This CDR3 has 13 residues.

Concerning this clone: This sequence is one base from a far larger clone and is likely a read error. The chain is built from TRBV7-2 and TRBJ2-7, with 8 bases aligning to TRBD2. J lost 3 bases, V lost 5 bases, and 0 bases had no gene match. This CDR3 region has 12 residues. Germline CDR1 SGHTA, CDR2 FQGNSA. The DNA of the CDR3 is TGTGCCAGCAGCCGGGAGGGCTACGAGCAGTACTTC. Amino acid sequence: CASSREGYEQYF.

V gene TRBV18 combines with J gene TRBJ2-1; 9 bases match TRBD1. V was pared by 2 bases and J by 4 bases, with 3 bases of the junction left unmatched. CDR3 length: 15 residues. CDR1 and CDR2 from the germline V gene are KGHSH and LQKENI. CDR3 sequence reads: CASSPMTGGYNEQFF. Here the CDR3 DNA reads TGTGCCAGCTCACCAATGACAGGGGGGTACAATGAGCAGTTCTTC. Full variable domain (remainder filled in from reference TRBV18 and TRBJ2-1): NAGVMQNPRHLVRRRGQEARLRCSPMKGHSHVYWYRQLPEEGLKFMVYLQKENIIDESGMPKERFSAEFPKEGPSILRIQQVVRGDSAAYFCASSPMTGGYNEQFFGPGTRLTVL.

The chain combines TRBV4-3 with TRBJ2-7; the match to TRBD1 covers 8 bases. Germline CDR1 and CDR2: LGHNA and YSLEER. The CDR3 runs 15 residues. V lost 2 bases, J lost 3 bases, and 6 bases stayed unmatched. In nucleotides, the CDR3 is TGCGCCAGCAGCCAAAGGGACAGGACCGACTACGAGCAGTACTTC. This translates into CASSQRDRTDYEQYF.

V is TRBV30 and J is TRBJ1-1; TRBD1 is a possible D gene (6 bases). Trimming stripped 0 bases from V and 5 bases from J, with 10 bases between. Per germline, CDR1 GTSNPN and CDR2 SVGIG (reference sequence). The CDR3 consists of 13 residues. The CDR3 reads CAWSVGGHTEAFF. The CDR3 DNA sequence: TGTGCCTGGAGTGTGGGGGGGCATACTGAAGCTTTCTTT.

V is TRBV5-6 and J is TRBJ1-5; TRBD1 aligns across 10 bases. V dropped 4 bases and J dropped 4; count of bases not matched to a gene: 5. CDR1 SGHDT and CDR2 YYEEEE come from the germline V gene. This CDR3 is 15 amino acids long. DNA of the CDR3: TGTGCCAGCAGCGCCGGGACAGGGGAGAATCAGCCCCAGCATTTT. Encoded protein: CASSAGTGENQPQHF.

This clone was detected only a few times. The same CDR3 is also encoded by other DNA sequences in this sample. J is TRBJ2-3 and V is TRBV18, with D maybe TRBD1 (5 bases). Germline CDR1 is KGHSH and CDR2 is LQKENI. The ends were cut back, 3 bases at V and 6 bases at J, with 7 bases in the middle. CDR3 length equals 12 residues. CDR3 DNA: TGTGCCAGCTCACCGAAGGGGGATACGCAGTATTTT. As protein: CASSPKGDTQYF.